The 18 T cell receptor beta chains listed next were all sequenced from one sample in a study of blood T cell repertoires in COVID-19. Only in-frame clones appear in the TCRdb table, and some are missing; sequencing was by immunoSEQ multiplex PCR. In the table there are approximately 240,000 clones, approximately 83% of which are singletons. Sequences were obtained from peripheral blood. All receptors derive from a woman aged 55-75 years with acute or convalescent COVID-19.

CDR3 amino acids: CASIQRGGTEAFF. CDR3 bases: TGTGCCAGCATCCAAAGGGGAGGCACTGAAGCTTTCTTT. The V gene is TRBV27, the J gene TRBJ1-1, with D perhaps TRBD1 (5 bases). The CDR3 covers 13 residues. V was pared by 7 bases and J by 4 bases, with 13 bases between. Germline CDR1 is MNHEY and CDR2 is SMNVEV (reference sequence).

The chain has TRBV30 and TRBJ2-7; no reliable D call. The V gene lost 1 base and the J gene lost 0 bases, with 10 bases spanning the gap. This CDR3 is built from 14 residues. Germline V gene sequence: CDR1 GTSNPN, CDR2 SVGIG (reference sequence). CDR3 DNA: TGTGCCTGGAGTGGGGCAGAGAACTCCTACGAGCAGTACTTC. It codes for CAWSGAENSYEQYF. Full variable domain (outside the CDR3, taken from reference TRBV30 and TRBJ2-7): SQTIHQWPATLVQPVGSPLSLECTVEGTSNPNLYWYRQAAGRGLQLLFYSVGIGQISSEVPQNLSASRPQDRQFILSSKKLLLSDSGFYLCAWSGAENSYEQYFGPGTRLTVT.

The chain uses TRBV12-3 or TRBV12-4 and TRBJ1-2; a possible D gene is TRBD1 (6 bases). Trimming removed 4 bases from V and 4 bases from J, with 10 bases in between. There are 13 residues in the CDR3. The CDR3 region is CASSSGVGYGYTF. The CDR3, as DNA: TGTGCCAGCAGTTCAGGGGTGGGCTATGGCTACACCTTC.

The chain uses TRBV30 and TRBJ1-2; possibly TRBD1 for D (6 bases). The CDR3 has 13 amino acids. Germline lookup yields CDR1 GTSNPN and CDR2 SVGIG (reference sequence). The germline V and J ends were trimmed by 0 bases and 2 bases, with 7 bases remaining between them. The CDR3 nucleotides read TGTGCCTGGAGTGTAGGACAGAACTATGGCTACACCTTC. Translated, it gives CAWSVGQNYGYTF.

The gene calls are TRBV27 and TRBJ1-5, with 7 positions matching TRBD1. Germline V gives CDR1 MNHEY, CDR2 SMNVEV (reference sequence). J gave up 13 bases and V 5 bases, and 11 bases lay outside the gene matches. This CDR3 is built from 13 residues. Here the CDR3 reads CASSIYLGQSQHF. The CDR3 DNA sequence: TGTGCCAGCAGTATTTACTTGGGACAGTCTCAGCATTTT.

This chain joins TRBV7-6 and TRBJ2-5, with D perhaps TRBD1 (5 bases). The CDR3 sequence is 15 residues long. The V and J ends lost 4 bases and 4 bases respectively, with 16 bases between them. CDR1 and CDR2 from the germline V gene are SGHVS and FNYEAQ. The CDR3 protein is CASSSRGQSGETQYF. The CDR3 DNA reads TGTGCCAGCAGCTCCCGCGGACAATCTGGAGAGACCCAGTACTTC.

The CDR3 DNA sequence: TGTGCCAGCAGCTTAGCAGGGGGTCTTGGCTACACCTTC. It translates to CASSLAGGLGYTF. The V gene is TRBV7-9, the J gene TRBJ1-2; a possible D gene is TRBD1 (6 bases). The CDR3 length is 13 residues. V lost 0 bases and J lost 7, with 9 bases in between. CDR1 SEHNR and CDR2 FQNEAQ come from the germline V gene (reference sequence).

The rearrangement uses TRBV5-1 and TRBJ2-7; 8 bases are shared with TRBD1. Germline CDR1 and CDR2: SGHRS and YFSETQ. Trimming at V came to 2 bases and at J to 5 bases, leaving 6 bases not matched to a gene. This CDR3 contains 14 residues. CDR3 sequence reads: CASSLNRGDHEQYF. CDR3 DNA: TGCGCCAGCAGCTTAAACAGGGGGGATCACGAGCAGTACTTC.

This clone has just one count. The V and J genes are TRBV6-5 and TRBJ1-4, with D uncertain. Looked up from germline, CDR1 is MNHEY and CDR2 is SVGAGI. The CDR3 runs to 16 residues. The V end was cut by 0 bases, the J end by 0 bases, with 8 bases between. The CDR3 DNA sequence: TGTGCCAGCAGTTACTCTCCCATGTCAACTAATGAAAAACTGTTTTTT. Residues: CASSYSPMSTNEKLFF.

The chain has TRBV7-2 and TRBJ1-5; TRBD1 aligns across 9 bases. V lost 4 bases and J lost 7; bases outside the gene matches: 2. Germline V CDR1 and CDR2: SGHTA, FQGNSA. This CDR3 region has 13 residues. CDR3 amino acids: CASSSDRGQPQHF. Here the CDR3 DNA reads TGTGCCAGCAGCTCCGACAGGGGGCAGCCCCAGCATTTT.

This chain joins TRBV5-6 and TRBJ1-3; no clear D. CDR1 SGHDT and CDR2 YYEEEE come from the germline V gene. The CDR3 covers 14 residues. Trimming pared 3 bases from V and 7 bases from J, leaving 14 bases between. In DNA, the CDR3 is TGTGCCAGCAGCTCCGGGATAGGGATGAACACCATATATTTT. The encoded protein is CASSSGIGMNTIYF.

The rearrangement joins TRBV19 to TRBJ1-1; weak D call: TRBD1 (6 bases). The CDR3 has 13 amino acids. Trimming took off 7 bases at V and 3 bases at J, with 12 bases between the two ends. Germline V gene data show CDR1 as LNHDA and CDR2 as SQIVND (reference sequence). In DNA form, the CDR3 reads TGTGCCAGTATCGCGGACAGTTACACTGAAGCTTTCTTT. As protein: CASIADSYTEAFF.

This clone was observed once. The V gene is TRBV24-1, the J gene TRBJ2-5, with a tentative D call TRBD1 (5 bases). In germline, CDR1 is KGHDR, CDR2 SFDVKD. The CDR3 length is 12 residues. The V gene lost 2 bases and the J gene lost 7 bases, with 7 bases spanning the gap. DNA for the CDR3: TGTGCCACCAGTGATTCTGGGGCGACCCAGTACTTC. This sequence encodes CATSDSGATQYF.

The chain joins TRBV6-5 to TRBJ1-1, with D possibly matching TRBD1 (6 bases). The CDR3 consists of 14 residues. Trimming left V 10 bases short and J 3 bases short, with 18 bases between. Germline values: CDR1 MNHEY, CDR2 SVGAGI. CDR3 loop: CATRWNRDYTEAFF. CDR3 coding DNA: TGTGCCACCCGGTGGAACAGGGATTACACTGAAGCTTTCTTT.

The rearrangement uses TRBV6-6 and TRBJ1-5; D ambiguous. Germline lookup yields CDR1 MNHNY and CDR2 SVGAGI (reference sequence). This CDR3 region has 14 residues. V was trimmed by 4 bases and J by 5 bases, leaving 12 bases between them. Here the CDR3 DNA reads TGTGCCAGCAGTTTCGGGGTAAGCGATCAGCCCCAGCATTTT. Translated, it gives CASSFGVSDQPQHF.

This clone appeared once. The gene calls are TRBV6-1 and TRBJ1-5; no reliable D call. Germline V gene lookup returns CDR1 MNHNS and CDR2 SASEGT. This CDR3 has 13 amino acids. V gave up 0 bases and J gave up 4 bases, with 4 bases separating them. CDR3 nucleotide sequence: TGTGCCAGCAGTGAAGCTTATAATCAGCCCCAGCATTTT. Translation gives CASSEAYNQPQHF.

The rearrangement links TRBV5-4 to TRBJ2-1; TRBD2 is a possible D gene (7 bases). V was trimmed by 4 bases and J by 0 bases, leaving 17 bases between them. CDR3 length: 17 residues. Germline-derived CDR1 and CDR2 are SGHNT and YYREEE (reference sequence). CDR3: CASSKGQGGGSYNEQFF. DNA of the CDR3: TGTGCCAGCAGCAAGGGGCAAGGGGGGGGCTCCTACAATGAGCAGTTCTTC.

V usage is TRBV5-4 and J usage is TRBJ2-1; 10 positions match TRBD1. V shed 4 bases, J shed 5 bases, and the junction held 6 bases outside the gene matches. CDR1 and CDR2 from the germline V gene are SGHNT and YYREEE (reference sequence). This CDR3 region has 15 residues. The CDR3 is CASSPPTGGHNEQFF. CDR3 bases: TGTGCCAGCAGCCCTCCGACAGGGGGCCACAATGAGCAGTTCTTC.